This T cell receptor (beta chain) is drawn from a study of Ad26.COV2.S vaccination and SARS-CoV-2 variants. Notes on the study in general: Compared with placebo recipients, vaccine recipients had higher spike-specific TCR breadth.

V was pared by 6 bases and J by 0 bases, with 8 bases between. This CDR3 spans 13 amino acids. Turning to this clone: Its specificity is unknown.

The assay was immunoSEQ multiplex PCR, and TCRdb's table has in-frame clones only and misses some. The profile covers 380,000 or so clones, with 80% to 90% appearing a single time and around a tenth taken by the ten largest. Described treatment: around 19 received Ad26.COV2.S at low or high dose, single or two shots; 5 received placebo; per-sample allocation not given. Sampling was done on day 63 after the first vaccine or placebo injection. Built on an Ad26 vector, the vaccine expressed Wuhan-strain SARS-CoV-2 spike. This clonotype originated in a person aged 18-60 years who received the Ad26.COV2.S COVID-19 vaccine or a placebo. The chain has TRBV12-3 or TRBV12-4 and TRBJ1-2; TRBD1 is a possible D gene (5 bases). Sequences were derived from peripheral blood, sampled in a trial of Ad26.COV2.S vaccine versus placebo. The CDR3 spells CASRTTANYGYTF. The CDR3 DNA reads as TGTGCCAGCAGAACGACAGCTAACTATGGCTACACCTTC.